The rows below give T cell receptor beta chains drawn from one sample of a study of T cell changes during pregnancy in multiple sclerosis. Repertoires were generated with immunoSEQ multiplex PCR, while TCRdb's copy carries only in-frame clones and drops some. This repertoire shows 100,000 or so clones, over 85% found once; its top ten account for 0.99%. Sequenced here: peripheral blood, sampled after pregnancy. The receptors originated from a female donor with multiple sclerosis, enrolled in a pregnancy study. The CDR3 runs from the conserved cysteine through the conserved F or W. A D gene is named only where the DNA matches it firmly. Part of the rows lack a size; the others show once, few, many or a class for expanded clones.

TRBJ2-1	.	.	TRBV19	CASRARAVSSYNEQFF	TGTGCCAGTAGAGCCAGGGCTGTTAGCTCCTACAATGAGCAGTTCTTC
TRBJ2-1	TRBD1	.	TRBV5-5	CASSFMGQGTFEQFF	TGTGCCAGCAGCTTTATGGGACAGGGCACATTTGAGCAGTTCTTC
TRBJ2-5	TRBD1	.	TRBV15	CATSRGRQGAKETQYF	TGTGCCACCAGCAGAGGTCGACAGGGGGCGAAGGAGACCCAGTACTTC
TRBJ2-7	TRBD1	.	TRBV28	CASSLSGGGWTSYEQYF	TGTGCCAGCAGTTTATCAGGGGGCGGCTGGACCTCCTACGAGCAGTACTTC
TRBJ1-3	.	once	TRBV5-1	CASSSDPGPGNTIYF	TGCGCCAGCAGCTCTGATCCAGGGCCCGGAAACACCATATATTTT
TRBJ2-6	TRBD2	.	TRBV5-1	CASSKTSATTGANVLTF	TGCGCCAGCAGCAAGACTAGCGCCACGACCGGGGCCAACGTCCTGACTTTC
TRBJ2-7	TRBD1	.	TRBV19	CASSISSEGAQQYF	TGTGCCAGTAGTATCTCAAGCGAGGGGGCCCAGCAGTACTTC
TRBJ2-3	TRBD2	.	TRBV27	CGTPAGLNTDTQYF	TGTGGTACTCCAGCGGGGCTAAACACAGATACGCAGTATTTT
TRBJ2-1	.	.	TRBV4-2	CASSQAPGSEDEQFF	TGTGCCAGCAGCCAAGCCCCCGGGAGTGAGGATGAGCAGTTCTTC
TRBJ1-3	.	once	TRBV6-4	CASTGGNTIYF	TGTGCCAGCACGGGGGGAAACACCATATATTTT
TRBJ1-1	TRBD1	.	TRBV6-5	CASSPQTGGNEAFF	TGTGCCAGCAGCCCTCAGACAGGGGGGAATGAAGCTTTCTTT
TRBJ1-5	TRBD1	.	TRBV18	CASSRQGSNQPQHF	TGTGCCAGCTCACGACAGGGTAGCAATCAGCCCCAGCATTTT
TRBJ1-5	TRBD1	.	TRBV30	CAWSWTGGNQPQHF	TGTGCCTGGAGTTGGACAGGGGGCAATCAGCCCCAGCATTTT
TRBJ2-7	.	.	TRBV6-1	CATDPAVSYEQYF	TGTGCCACCGACCCCGCGGTCTCCTACGAGCAGTACTTC
TRBJ2-5	TRBD2	.	TRBV19	CASRLTSVSETQYF	TGTGCCAGCCGGTTGACTAGCGTCTCAGAGACCCAGTACTTC
TRBJ1-1	.	.	TRBV2	CASHTGGTEAFF	TGTGCCAGCCACACAGGCGGCACTGAAGCTTTCTTT
TRBJ2-1	TRBD1	.	TRBV5-1	CATRDRGDNEQFF	TGCGCCACGCGGGACAGGGGAGACAATGAGCAGTTCTTC
TRBJ1-1	.	.	TRBV5-6	CASSLVSTEAFF	TGTGCCAGCAGCTTGGTATCTACTGAAGCTTTCTTT
TRBJ2-2	TRBD1	.	TRBV18	CASSPLTGGEGELFF	TGTGCCAGCTCACCGCTGACAGGGGGCGAAGGGGAGCTGTTTTTT
TRBJ2-5	TRBD2	.	TRBV28	CASSGPGGRGRETQYF	TGTGCCAGCAGTGGACCAGGCGGGAGGGGTCGGGAGACCCAGTACTTC
TRBJ2-1	TRBD2	.	TRBV4-1	CASSQLAGSNEQFF	TGCGCCAGCAGCCAACTAGCGGGGTCGAATGAGCAGTTCTTC
TRBJ2-7	TRBD1	.	TRBV18	CASSLTGDRRSYEQYF	TGTGCCAGCTCACTAACAGGGGACAGGAGGTCCTACGAGCAGTACTTC
TRBJ2-3	.	once	TRBV4-1	CASSQDISADTQYF	TGCGCCAGCAGCCAAGATATCTCAGCAGATACGCAGTATTTT
TRBJ2-3	TRBD2	.	TRBV7-9	CASSQFGGVTDTQYF	TGTGCCAGCAGCCAGTTCGGGGGGGTCACAGATACGCAGTATTTT
TRBJ2-2	.	.	TRBV2	CASSVEVTGELFF	TGTGCCAGCAGTGTGGAGGTCACCGGGGAGCTGTTTTTT
TRBJ2-2	.	.	TRBV19	CASLRQADTGELFF	TGTGCCAGCCTTCGACAGGCAGACACCGGGGAGCTGTTTTTT
TRBJ1-4	.	.	TRBV7-2	CASSLMAATNEKLFF	TGTGCCAGCAGCTTAATGGCTGCAACTAATGAAAAACTGTTTTTT
TRBJ2-3	TRBD2	.	TRBV2	CASPKGGLAELRTDTQYF	TGTGCCAGCCCGAAGGGGGGACTAGCGGAACTACGCACAGATACGCAGTATTTT
TRBJ2-3	.	.	TRBV6-1	CASSVQVHPTDTQYF	TGTGCCAGCAGTGTACAGGTTCACCCAACAGATACGCAGTATTTT
TRBJ1-4	.	.	TRBV18	CASSPNMGGNHEKLFF	TGTGCCAGCTCACCAAACATGGGGGGTAATCATGAAAAACTGTTTTTT
TRBJ2-2	.	.	TRBV4-1	CASSLSRVTGELFF	TGCGCCAGCAGCCTCAGTCGGGTAACCGGGGAGCTGTTTTTT
TRBJ1-2	TRBD1	.	TRBV30	CAWSLSGQGAHGYTF	TGTGCCTGGAGCTTGAGCGGACAGGGGGCTCATGGCTACACCTTC
TRBJ1-3	.	.	TRBV4-2	CASSPWPDPPGNTIYF	TGTGCCAGCAGCCCCTGGCCAGATCCGCCTGGAAACACCATATATTTT
TRBJ1-3	.	.	TRBV27	CATKQGSGNTIYF	TGTGCCACCAAACAGGGCAGTGGAAACACCATATATTTT
TRBJ2-5	.	.	TRBV2	CASSPAETQYF	TGTGCCAGCAGTCCAGCGGAGACCCAGTACTTC
TRBJ2-2	.	.	TRBV5-1	CASSLARANTGELFF	TGCGCCAGCAGCTTGGCACGCGCGAACACCGGGGAGCTGTTTTTT
TRBJ2-1	.	.	TRBV19	CATTGKYNEQFF	TGTGCCACGACGGGAAAATACAATGAGCAGTTCTTC
TRBJ1-6	TRBD1	.	TRBV28	CASSYKTGEFPYNSPLHF	TGTGCCAGCAGTTACAAGACAGGGGAATTCCCCTATAATTCACCCCTCCACTTT
TRBJ2-7	TRBD2	once	TRBV5-1	CASSLGGGGSEQYF	TGCGCCAGCAGCTTGGGTGGGGGGGGAAGTGAGCAGTACTTC
TRBJ1-3	.	.	TRBV5-4	CASSLGAGRSGNTIYF	TGTGCCAGCAGCTTGGGTGCAGGGAGGTCTGGAAACACCATATATTTT
TRBJ1-1	.	.	TRBV27	CASSLREDTEAFF	TGTGCCAGCAGTTTAAGGGAGGACACTGAAGCTTTCTTT
TRBJ2-7	.	few	TRBV7-9	CASSSSPTVSYEQYF	TGTGCCAGCAGCTCAAGTCCGACAGTCTCCTACGAGCAGTACTTC
TRBJ1-3	TRBD1	.	TRBV9	CASSSWTGGSDTIYF	TGTGCCAGCAGCTCTTGGACAGGGGGATCGGACACCATATATTTT
TRBJ1-2	TRBD1	once	TRBV2	CASRVTGEGGYTF	TGTGCCAGCAGGGTGACAGGGGAGGGGGGCTACACCTTC
TRBJ1-2	TRBD1	.	TRBV6-5	CASSTTGIYGYTF	TGTGCCAGCAGCACGACAGGGATATATGGCTACACCTTC
TRBJ2-7	.	.	TRBV5-6	CASSWALLQSRGEQYF	TGTGCCAGCAGCTGGGCTTTGCTACAGTCCCGTGGCGAGCAGTACTTC
TRBJ2-6	TRBD1	.	TRBV30	CAWEGTGGANVLTF	TGTGCCTGGGAGGGGACAGGGGGGGCCAACGTCCTGACTTTC
TRBJ2-5	.	.	TRBV4-1	CASSQHWAAETQYF	TGCGCCAGCAGCCAACACTGGGCCGCGGAGACCCAGTACTTC
TRBJ1-1	TRBD1	.	TRBV25-1	CASSHKEGQGGTEAFF	TGTGCCAGCAGCCACAAGGAGGGACAGGGAGGCACTGAAGCTTTCTTT
TRBJ1-2	.	.	TRBV29-1	CSVENRVHGYTF	TGCAGCGTTGAGAACAGGGTGCATGGCTACACCTTC
TRBJ1-2	.	.	TRBV27	CASSNGGGRHYAYGYTF	TGTGCCAGCAGCAATGGCGGGGGTCGGCATTATGCATATGGCTACACCTTC
TRBJ1-5	TRBD1	.	TRBV28	CASSFRQGEDSNQPQHF	TGTGCCAGCAGTTTTCGCCAGGGGGAGGATAGCAATCAGCCCCAGCATTTT
TRBJ1-1	TRBD1	.	TRBV30	CAWRTGQGVRAFF	TGTGCCTGGAGAACGGGGCAGGGGGTCCGAGCTTTCTTT
TRBJ2-2	TRBD2	.	TRBV13	CASSFPLAGGDGELFF	TGTGCCAGCAGCTTCCCCCTAGCGGGAGGTGACGGGGAGCTGTTTTTT
TRBJ2-5	TRBD1	.	TRBV7-9	CASSFRRQGVPWETQYF	TGTGCCAGCAGCTTTCGGAGACAGGGGGTTCCTTGGGAGACCCAGTACTTC